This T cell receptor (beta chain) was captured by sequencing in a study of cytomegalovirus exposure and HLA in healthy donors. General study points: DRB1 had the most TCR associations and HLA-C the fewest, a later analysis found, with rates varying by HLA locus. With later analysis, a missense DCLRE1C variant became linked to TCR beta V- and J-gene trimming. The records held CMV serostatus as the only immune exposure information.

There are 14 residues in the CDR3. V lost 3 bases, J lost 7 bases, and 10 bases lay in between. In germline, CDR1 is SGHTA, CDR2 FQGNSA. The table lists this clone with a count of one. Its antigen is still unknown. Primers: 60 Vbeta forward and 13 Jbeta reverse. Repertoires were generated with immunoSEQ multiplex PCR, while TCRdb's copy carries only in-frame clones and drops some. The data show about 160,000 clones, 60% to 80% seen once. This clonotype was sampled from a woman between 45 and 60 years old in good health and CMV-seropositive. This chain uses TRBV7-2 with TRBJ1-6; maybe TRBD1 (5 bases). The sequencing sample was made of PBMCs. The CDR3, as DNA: TGTGCCAGCAGCTTGGGACTTCCCAATTCACCCCTCCACTTT. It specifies CASSLGLPNSPLHF.